This T cell receptor beta chain emerged from a study of control samples from healthy donors and cancer patients. Clones were read by immunoSEQ multiplex PCR, and TCRdb kept only the in-frame ones, dropping some. The sample gives some 28,000 clones, 79% of which show up once; roughly a fifth is in the top ten. Sample: PBMCs. The origin of this receptor is a man in his sixties with head and neck cancer.

CDR3: CASSLAGAGHGANVLTF. CDR3 coding DNA: TGTGCCAGCAGCTTGGCAGGAGCTGGGCACGGGGCCAACGTCCTGACTTTC. The rearrangement uses TRBV5-4 and TRBJ2-6; D ambiguous. The CDR3 runs 17 residues. V gave up 0 bases and J gave up 4 bases, with 14 bases separating them. Germline V lookup: CDR1 SGHNT, CDR2 YYREEE (reference sequence).